This T cell receptor (beta chain) was obtained from a study of CD8+CD57+ T cells in acquired aplastic anemia. Overall study context: The sorted CD4+ and CD8+ cells yielded an average around 3 ug of DNA.

CD8+CD57+ cell expansion, shown by flow cytometry, had occurred in the patients selected for sequencing. All patients were therapy-naive when blood was sampled. Profiles of TCR beta VDJ and CDR3 were generated from a genomic DNA template. TCRdb reanalysed the reads using MiXCR and keeps one entry per CDR3 protein. This sample has around 190,000 distinct CDR3 sequences, with about 50% found just once. Germline V CDR1 and CDR2: LGHDT, YNNKEL (reference sequence). This CDR3 spans 12 amino acids. V was cut by 4 bases and J by 4 bases, with 7 bases left in between. In this sample, this clonotype turned up many times. Its antigen is still unknown. General study findings and limits: No significant patient-versus-control difference appeared in CD8+ Simpson's diversity.

This chain uses TRBV3-1 with TRBJ1-1; D remains ambiguous. Sequenced: sorted CD4+, CD8+, or CD8+CD57+ T cells (not recorded which) from PBMCs. The sequence derives from a human donor with aplastic anemia. For the CDR3, the DNA is TGTGCCAGCAGCCCCGACGGCACTGAAGCTTTCTTT. Translated: CASSPDGTEAFF.